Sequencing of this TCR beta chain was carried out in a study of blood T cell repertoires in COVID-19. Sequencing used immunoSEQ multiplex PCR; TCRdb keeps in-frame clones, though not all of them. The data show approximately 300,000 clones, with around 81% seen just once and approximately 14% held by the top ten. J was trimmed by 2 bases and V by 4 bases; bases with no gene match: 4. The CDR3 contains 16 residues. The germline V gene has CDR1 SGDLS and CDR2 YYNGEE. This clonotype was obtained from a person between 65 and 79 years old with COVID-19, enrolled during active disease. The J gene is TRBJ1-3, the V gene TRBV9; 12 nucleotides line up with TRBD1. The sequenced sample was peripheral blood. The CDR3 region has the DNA TGTGCCAGCAGCTTCCGGGACAGGGGGCCTGGAAACACCATATATTTT. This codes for CASSFRDRGPGNTIYF.